The 19 T cell receptor beta chains below all came from one sample that was sequenced in a study of glioma-infiltrating T cells. TCR alpha and beta CDR3 regions were amplified from RNA using iRepertoire nested multiplex PCR. TCRdb reanalysed the multiplex PCR reads using MiXCR and keeps one entry per CDR3 protein. Among 150,000 to 200,000 distinct CDR3 sequences listed, 25% to 35% were seen once. Sequencing was performed on glioma tissue, nonneoplastic brain tissue, or PBMCs (not recorded which). These receptors originate from a human donor with low-grade glioma or glioblastoma, undergoing nonglioma brain surgery, or in good health (not recorded which).

About this clonotype itself: A much larger clone differs from this one at a single base, so this may be a read error. The chain is built from TRBV5-4 and TRBJ1-1, with 7 bases fitting TRBD1. Per the germline V gene, CDR1 is SGHNT and CDR2 is YYREEE (reference sequence). This CDR3 is built from 15 residues. CDR3 sequence reads: CANSLSSTGYTEAFF. The CDR3 DNA follows: TGTGCCAACAGCCTCTCTTCGACAGGGTATACTGAAGCTTTCTTT.

This clonotype showed up many times. V usage is TRBV7-2 and J usage is TRBJ2-7; D might be TRBD1 or TRBD2, each matching 5 bases. Between the trimmed V and J ends, which lost 5 bases and 5 bases, there was a span of 19 bases. The CDR3 totals 15 residues. From germline, CDR1 is SGHTA and CDR2 FQGNSA. CDR3 residues: CASSTGTPLVNEQYF. DNA of the CDR3: TGTGCCAGCAGCACCGGGACCCCGTTGGTGAACGAGCAGTACTTC.

This clonotype was observed at least ten times. In DNA, the CDR3 is TGCAGTGCTACGGACTGGAGGACCGGGGAGCTGTTTTTT. Translated: CSATDWRTGELFF. The chain uses TRBV20-1 and TRBJ2-2; perhaps TRBD2 as D (5 bases). V was clipped by 4 bases and J by 5 bases, with 11 bases between them. The CDR3 has 13 amino acids. The germline CDR1 and CDR2 sequences are DFQATT and SNEGSKA (reference sequence).

This clonotype was counted between two and nine times. This chain links TRBV4-3 with TRBJ2-5; D gene ambiguous. Germline V CDR1 and CDR2: LGHNA, YSLEER. The CDR3 covers 14 residues. Trimming cost V 2 bases and J 2 bases, with 9 bases left between them. As DNA, the CDR3 is TGCGCCAGCAGCCAATCGGCTGGGCAAGAGACCCAGTACTTC. It specifies CASSQSAGQETQYF.

Ten or more counts support this clonotype. The V gene is TRBV25-1, the J gene TRBJ2-1; D is unresolved. Trimming shortened V by 2 bases and J by 8 bases, and 16 bases separated the two germline ends. Germline CDR1 MGHDK, CDR2 SYGVNS. The CDR3 sequence is 15 residues long. CDR3 in DNA: TGTGCCAGCAGTGAAGGTATTTCGACTTTCGATGAGCAGTTCTTC. Amino acid sequence: CASSEGISTFDEQFF.

Ten or more counts support this clonotype. The rearrangement joins TRBV20-1 to TRBJ2-5; D perhaps matches TRBD2 (5 bases). Trimming took off 3 bases at V and 5 bases at J, with 16 bases between the two ends. The germline gives CDR1 DFQATT, CDR2 SNEGSKA (reference sequence). CDR3 length equals 14 residues. CDR3 sequence (DNA): TGCAGTGCTAGGGTGGGCAGATCGGGGGAGACCCAGTACTTC. Residues: CSARVGRSGETQYF.

On this clonotype itself: A much larger clone is a single base away; this may be a read error. The chain recombines TRBV7-9 with TRBJ2-1; 7 bases map to TRBD2. Germline V gives CDR1 SEHNR, CDR2 FQNEAQ (reference sequence). The CDR3 extends over 14 amino acids. DNA for the CDR3: TGTGCCAGCAGCCCGCGATGGGCGGGAGATGAGCAGCTCTTC. As protein: CASSPRWAGDEQLF. Full variable domain (remainder filled in from reference TRBV7-9 and TRBJ2-1): DTGVSQNPRHKITKRGQNVTFRCDPISEHNRLYWYRQTLGQGPEFLTYFQNEAQLEKSRLLSDRFSAERPKGSFSTLEIQRTEQGDSAMYLCASSPRWAGDEQLFGPGTRLTVL.

The table lists this clonotype with a count of one. This chain uses TRBV5-1 with TRBJ1-1, with D unresolved. This CDR3 is built from 15 residues. Germline CDR1 SGHRS, CDR2 YFSETQ. V lost 2 bases, J lost 1 base, and 12 bases lay in between. The CDR3 sequence: CASSFGWNWNTEAFF. The CDR3 region has the DNA TGCGCCAGCAGCTTCGGTTGGAATTGGAACACTGAAGCTTTCTTT.

This clonotype was recorded many times. The gene calls are TRBV6-1 and TRBJ2-3, with 9 bases matching TRBD2. Germline V CDR1 and CDR2: MNHNS, SASEGT. The junction had 3 bases not matched to a gene; V was cut back by 1 base and J by 7 bases. The CDR3 has 14 amino acids. The CDR3 reads CASSEEAGGNTQYF. The CDR3 DNA reads TGTGCCAGCAGTGAAGAGGCGGGAGGGAATACGCAGTATTTT.

In its sample, this clonotype was seen a few times. The junction does not match germline at one end; this may be a read error. The rearrangement links TRBV5-4 to TRBJ2-1; D might be TRBD1 or TRBD2, each matching 6 bases. The CDR3 loop spans 15 amino acids. Germline CDR1 is SGHNT and CDR2 is YYREEE (reference sequence). The CDR3 bases are TGTGCCAGCAGCTTGGCAGGCGGGCGGGACAATGGGCAGTTCTTC. Protein sequence: CASSLAGGRDNGQFF.

This clonotype was detected ten times or more. The chain links TRBV7-2 to TRBJ2-1; 11 bases line up with TRBD2. Germline V gene data show CDR1 as SGHTA and CDR2 as FQGNSA. After removal of 5 bases from V and 9 bases from J, the junction contained 15 bases not matched to a gene. The CDR3 runs 17 residues. CDR3 nucleotides: TGTGCCAGCAGCCGACCTGCTACTAGCGGGGGAGGAGGTGAGCAGTTCTTC. Translating gives CASSRPATSGGGGEQFF.

Many counts were recorded for this clonotype. CDR3 coding DNA: TGTGCCAGCAGCCTTCGACGGGACAGCTACACTGAAGCTTTCTTT. As protein: CASSLRRDSYTEAFF. The V and J genes are TRBV3-1 and TRBJ1-1; 7 nucleotides match TRBD1. V was clipped by 4 bases and J by 3 bases; unmatched bases: 8. Germline assignment: CDR1 LGHDT and CDR2 YNNKEL (reference sequence). The CDR3 runs 15 residues.

This clonotype was seen ten or more times. The chain uses TRBV6-2 or TRBV6-3 and TRBJ1-2, with D unclear. This CDR3 comprises 11 residues. CDR1 is MNHEY and CDR2 is SVGEGT in the germline V gene. V was clipped by 5 bases and J by 8 bases, with 9 bases between them. The CDR3, as DNA: TGTGCCAGCAGTGGCCTCTCCGGCTACACCTTC. It is translated as CASSGLSGYTF.

At least ten counts were recorded for this clonotype. This rearrangement joins TRBV7-8 to TRBJ1-1; TRBD1 matches at 9 bases. J was trimmed by 7 bases and V by 3 bases; bases with no gene match: 9. This CDR3 has 15 amino acids. The germline gives CDR1 SGHVS, CDR2 FQNEAQ. The CDR3 loop is CASSFDQQGAGEAFF. The CDR3 coding sequence is TGTGCCAGCAGCTTTGATCAACAGGGGGCGGGTGAAGCTTTCTTT.

With respect to this clonotype: The missing conserved phenylalanine or tryptophan at the end of this CDR3 makes a read error likely. The chain employs TRBV6-1 and TRBJ1-1; no clear D. This CDR3 is built from 11 residues. CDR1 is MNHNS and CDR2 is SASEGT in the germline V gene. The V end was cut by 5 bases, the J end by 6 bases, with 7 bases between. CDR3 in DNA: TGTGCCAGCAGTACATACGCTGAAGCTTTCCTT. Translated, it gives CASSTYAEAFL.

This clonotype was detected only once. J is TRBJ2-7 and V is TRBV20-1; TRBD2 matches at 10 bases. V lost 8 bases, J lost 7 bases, and 17 bases stayed unmatched. The CDR3 extends over 15 amino acids. Germline loops: CDR1 DFQATT, CDR2 SNEGSKA (reference sequence). The CDR3: CSTGDPSGRGGEQYF. CDR3 sequence (DNA): TGCAGTACTGGAGATCCTAGCGGGAGAGGGGGGGAGCAGTACTTC.

The table lists this clonotype with many counts. The V gene is TRBV2, the J gene TRBJ2-3; no clear D. The V gene's germline CDR1 is SNHLY and CDR2 FYNNEI. There are 14 residues in the CDR3. V lost 0 bases to trimming and J lost 2 bases, with 6 bases between them. The CDR3, as DNA: TGTGCCAGCAGTGAAGCCCCAGACACAGATACGCAGTATTTT. It codes for CASSEAPDTDTQYF.

Regarding this clonotype: One base away lies a much larger clone, so this may be a sequencing read error. V is TRBV15 and J is TRBJ1-1; D is unclear. The length of the CDR3 is 17 residues. The germline gives CDR1 LNHNV, CDR2 YYDKDF (reference sequence). The CDR3 sequence is CASSRRRSASKGTEAFF. The CDR3 bases are TGTGCCAGCAGCCGGAGGCGGTCGGCCTCTAAGGGCACTGAAGCTTTCTTT.

CDR3 amino acids: CSARISQTEAFF. CDR3 coding DNA: TGCAGTGCTAGGATTAGCCAAACTGAAGCTTTCTTT. The chain recombines TRBV20-1 with TRBJ1-1; D ambiguous. Germline V gene lookup returns CDR1 DFQATT and CDR2 SNEGSKA (reference sequence). The length of the CDR3 is 12 residues. V lost 3 bases and J lost 5, with 10 bases in between.